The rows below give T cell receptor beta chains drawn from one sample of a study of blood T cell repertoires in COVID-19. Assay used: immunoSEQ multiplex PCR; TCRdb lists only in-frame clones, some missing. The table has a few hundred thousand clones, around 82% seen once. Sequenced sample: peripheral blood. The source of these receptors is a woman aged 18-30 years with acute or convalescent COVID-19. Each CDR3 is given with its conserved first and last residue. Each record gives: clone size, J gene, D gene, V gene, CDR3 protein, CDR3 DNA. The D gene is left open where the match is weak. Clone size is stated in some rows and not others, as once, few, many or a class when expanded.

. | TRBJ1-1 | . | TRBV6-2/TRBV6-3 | CASSGPGRMGTEAFF | TGTGCCAGCAGTGGACCAGGGAGGATGGGCACTGAAGCTTTCTTT
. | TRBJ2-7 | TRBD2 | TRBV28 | CASQGPLAGGEQYF | TGTGCCTCTCAAGGTCCCCTAGCGGGAGGCGAGCAGTACTTC
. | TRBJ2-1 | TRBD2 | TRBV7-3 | CASSLRLAGPLGNEQFF | TGTGCCAGCAGCTTAAGACTAGCGGGGCCCCTGGGCAATGAGCAGTTCTTC
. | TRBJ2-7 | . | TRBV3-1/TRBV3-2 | CASSQDFGGGLYEQYF | TGTGCCAGCAGCCAAGATTTTGGAGGGGGCCTCTACGAGCAGTACTTC
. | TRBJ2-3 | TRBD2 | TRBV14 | CASSQDPTWSGRGDTQYF | TGTGCCAGCAGCCAAGATCCGACGTGGAGCGGGAGAGGTGATACGCAGTATTTT
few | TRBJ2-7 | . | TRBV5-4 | CASSSRTGHTYEQYF | TGTGCCAGCAGCTCCAGAACCGGACATACCTACGAGCAGTACTTC
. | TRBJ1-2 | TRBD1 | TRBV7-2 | CASSRRTGDGYTF | TGTGCCAGCAGCCGACGGACAGGAGACGGCTACACCTTC
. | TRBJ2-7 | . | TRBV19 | CASSSRGSPSEFYEQYF | TGTGCCAGTAGCTCAAGGGGTTCGCCTTCAGAATTCTACGAGCAGTACTTC
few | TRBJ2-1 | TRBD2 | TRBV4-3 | CASSQVSSGRGNEQFF | TGCGCCAGCAGCCAAGTATCTAGCGGGAGAGGTAATGAGCAGTTCTTC
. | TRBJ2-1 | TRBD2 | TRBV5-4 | CASSLGLAGVEEQFF | TGTGCCAGCAGCTTGGGACTAGCGGGAGTGGAAGAGCAGTTCTTC
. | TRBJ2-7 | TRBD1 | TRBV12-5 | CASGLAHTGGAAYEQYF | TGTGCTAGTGGTTTGGCCCATACAGGGGGCGCCGCCTACGAGCAGTACTTC
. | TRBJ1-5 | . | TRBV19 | CASSIAAGWDQPQHF | TGTGCCAGTAGTATAGCAGCAGGGTGGGATCAGCCCCAGCATTTT
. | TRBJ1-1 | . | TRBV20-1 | CSAQGPTEAFF | TGCAGTGCTCAGGGTCCCACTGAAGCTTTCTTT
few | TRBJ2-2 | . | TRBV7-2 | CASSAREQRWTGELFF | TGTGCCAGCAGCGCCCGGGAGCAGCGGTGGACCGGGGAGCTGTTTTTT
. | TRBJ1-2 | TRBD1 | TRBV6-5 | CATRQGEVVGYTF | TGTGCCACCCGACAGGGCGAAGTTGTCGGCTACACCTTC
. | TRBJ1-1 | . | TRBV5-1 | CASSRGGPNAFF | TGCGCCAGCAGTCGGGGGGGACCTAATGCTTTCTTT
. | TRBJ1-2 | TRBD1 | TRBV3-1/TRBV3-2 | CASSQDRQGPKKGYGYTF | TGTGCCAGCAGCCAAGATCGACAGGGCCCGAAAAAGGGCTATGGCTACACCTTC
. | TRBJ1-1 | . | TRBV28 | CASSRGTEAFF | TGTGCCAGCAGCAGGGGCACTGAAGCTTTCTTT
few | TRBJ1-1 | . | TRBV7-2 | CASSPSQVGEAFF | TGTGCCAGCAGCCCATCACAGGTGGGTGAAGCTTTCTTT
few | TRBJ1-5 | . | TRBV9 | CASSVGTSDYQPQHF | TGTGCCAGCAGCGTCGGGACATCGGACTATCAGCCCCAGCATTTT
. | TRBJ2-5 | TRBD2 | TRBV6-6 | CASRRDYRQETQYF | TGTGCCAGCAGGAGGGACTACCGCCAAGAGACCCAGTACTTC
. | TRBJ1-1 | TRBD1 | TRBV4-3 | CASSHDYPGTGLSEAFF | TGCGCCAGCAGCCACGACTATCCCGGGACAGGACTGTCTGAAGCTTTCTTT
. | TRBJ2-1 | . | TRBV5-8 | CASSLQDREQFF | TGTGCCAGCAGCTTGCAGGACAGAGAGCAGTTCTTC
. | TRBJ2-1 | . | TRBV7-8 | CASSPRIHQSGPKVNEQFF | TGTGCCAGCAGCCCGAGGATCCATCAGAGCGGTCCCAAAGTCAATGAGCAGTTCTTC
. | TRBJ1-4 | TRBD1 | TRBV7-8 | CASRPTGATNEKLFF | TGTGCCAGCAGGCCAACAGGGGCAACTAATGAAAAACTGTTTTTT
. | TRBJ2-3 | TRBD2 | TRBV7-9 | CASSLDSSGRVTQYF | TGTGCCAGCAGCTTAGACTCTAGCGGGAGGGTTACGCAGTATTTT
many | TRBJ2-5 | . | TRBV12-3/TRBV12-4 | CASSLSGERTQYF | TGTGCCAGCAGTTTATCGGGAGAACGGACCCAGTACTTC
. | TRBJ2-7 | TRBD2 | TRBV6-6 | CASEGLAGSYEQYF | TGTGCCAGCGAAGGACTAGCGGGCTCCTACGAGCAGTACTTC
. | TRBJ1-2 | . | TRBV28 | CASSLSGYGYTF | TGTGCCAGCAGTTTATCAGGGTATGGCTACACCTTC
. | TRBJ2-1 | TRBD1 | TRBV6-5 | CASTTGGHNEQFF | TGTGCCAGCACAACAGGGGGACACAATGAGCAGTTCTTC
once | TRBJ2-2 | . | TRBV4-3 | CASSQDTPRRGRTGELFF | TGCGCCAGCAGCCAAGATACCCCTCGGAGAGGGAGGACCGGGGAGCTGTTTTTT
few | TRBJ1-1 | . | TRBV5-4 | CASSLEPGENTEAFF | TGTGCCAGCAGCTTGGAGCCAGGGGAGAACACTGAAGCTTTCTTT
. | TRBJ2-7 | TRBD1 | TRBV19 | CASSITGGAYEQYF | TGTGCCAGTAGTATCACAGGGGGCGCCTACGAGCAGTACTTC
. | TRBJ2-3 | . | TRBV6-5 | CATGFVDTDTQYF | TGTGCCACAGGGTTCGTGGACACAGATACGCAGTATTTT